One sample yielded the 25 T cell receptor beta chains listed below, sequenced in a study of blood T cell repertoires in COVID-19. Assay used: immunoSEQ multiplex PCR; TCRdb lists only in-frame clones, some missing. The table lists some 70,000 clones, approximately 88% of them singletons, with 6% to 7% in the top ten. Sequencing was performed on peripheral blood. These receptors came from a woman in her 70s with acute or convalescent COVID-19.

The chain has TRBV4-3 and TRBJ2-2; D perhaps matches TRBD1 (5 bases). Germline V lookup: CDR1 LGHNA, CDR2 YSLEER. The CDR3 covers 14 residues. The germline V and J ends were trimmed by 4 bases and 4 bases, with 10 bases remaining between them. The CDR3: CASSLQEFTGELFF. CDR3 DNA sequence: TGCGCCAGCAGCCTACAGGAATTCACCGGGGAGCTGTTTTTT.

The genes are TRBV19 and TRBJ2-2, with 7 bases aligning to TRBD1. The CDR3 runs to 14 residues. CDR1 and CDR2 from the germline V gene are LNHDA and SQIVND (reference sequence). V was pared by 5 bases and J by 1 base, with 1 base of the junction left unmatched. CDR3 sequence: CASSWTGNTGELFF. The DNA of the CDR3 is TGTGCCAGTAGTTGGACAGGGAACACCGGGGAGCTGTTTTTT.

The chain carries TRBV2 and TRBJ2-3; 8 bases agree with TRBD2. This CDR3 is built from 14 residues. Germline assignment: CDR1 SNHLY and CDR2 FYNNEI. The J segment lost 3 bases and the V segment lost 1 base, leaving 0 bases of the junction unmatched. CDR3 residues: CASSEGGGTDTQYF. For the CDR3, the DNA is TGTGCCAGCAGTGAAGGCGGGGGGACAGATACGCAGTATTTT.

J is TRBJ1-1 and V is TRBV7-8; D is possibly TRBD1 (6 bases). Per the germline V gene, CDR1 is SGHVS and CDR2 is FQNEAQ. Trimming removed 4 bases at V and 8 bases at J, with 20 bases between. This CDR3 spans 15 amino acids. CDR3 sequence: CASSSLGTRLEEAFF. DNA of the CDR3: TGTGCCAGCAGCTCCCTTGGGACAAGGTTGGAAGAAGCTTTCTTT.

This chain links TRBV18 with TRBJ2-2; no clear D. With 3 bases removed from V and 4 bases from J, the gap between germline ends came to 15 bases. The CDR3 has 16 amino acids. Per the germline V gene, CDR1 is KGHSH and CDR2 is LQKENI. The CDR3 is CASSPIAQTSTGELFF. CDR3 nucleotide sequence: TGTGCCAGCTCACCCATTGCACAAACAAGCACCGGGGAGCTGTTTTTT.

V is TRBV9 and J is TRBJ2-1; tentative D call: TRBD1 (6 bases). The CDR3 runs to 15 residues. The V end was cut by 0 bases, the J end by 7 bases, with 14 bases between. CDR1 is SGDLS and CDR2 is YYNGEE in the germline V gene. CDR3 loop: CASSVATTGLNEQFF. DNA for the CDR3: TGTGCCAGCAGCGTAGCTACGACAGGCCTAAATGAGCAGTTCTTC.

V is TRBV6-1 and J is TRBJ2-7, with 8 bases that match TRBD1. The trim removed 4 bases at V and 4 bases at J, leaving 12 bases unmatched. The germline V gene has CDR1 MNHNS and CDR2 SASEGT. This CDR3 spans 16 amino acids. DNA for the CDR3: TGTGCCAGCAGTGGAAGATTCGTAGGACAGGGTTACGAGCAGTACTTC. It codes for CASSGRFVGQGYEQYF.

The rearrangement links TRBV7-9 to TRBJ2-5; 7 nucleotides agree with TRBD1. Germline V gene lookup returns CDR1 SEHNR and CDR2 FQNEAQ (reference sequence). V lost 5 bases, J lost 5 bases, and 8 bases stayed unmatched. The CDR3 covers 14 residues. As DNA, the CDR3 is TGTGCCAGCAGCCTAAGACAGGGCTCCGAGACCCAGTACTTC. Protein: CASSLRQGSETQYF.

The chain combines TRBV2 with TRBJ1-6; maybe TRBD1 (6 bases). Germline CDR1 reads SNHLY; CDR2 reads FYNNEI. The V and J ends lost 6 bases and 7 bases respectively, with 19 bases between them. The CDR3 contains 16 residues. The CDR3 reads CASSARRGDGNSPLHF. The CDR3 DNA follows: TGTGCCAGCAGCGCCCGCAGGGGAGACGGGAATTCACCCCTCCACTTT.

The CDR3 here is CATSDPTGAETQYF. The CDR3 DNA sequence: TGTGCCACCAGTGATCCGACAGGGGCGGAGACCCAGTACTTC. The gene calls are TRBV24-1 and TRBJ2-5; 8 bases align to TRBD1. The CDR3 has 14 amino acids. Germline loops: CDR1 KGHDR, CDR2 SFDVKD. V was clipped by 3 bases and J by 5 bases; unmatched bases: 4.

The CDR3 DNA follows: TGTGCCAGCAGCCAACTGGGACTAGCGGGGGCCGCCTCCTACAATGAGCAGTTCTTC. This codes for CASSQLGLAGAASYNEQFF. The chain is built from TRBV4-2 and TRBJ2-1; 14 bases map to TRBD2. After removal of 2 bases from V and 0 bases from J, the junction contained 6 bases not matched to a gene. CDR3 length: 19 residues. Per the germline V gene, CDR1 is LGHNA and CDR2 is YNFKEQ.

The chain carries TRBV6-5 and TRBJ1-4; D perhaps matches TRBD1 (6 bases). CDR1 MNHEY and CDR2 SVGAGI come from the germline V gene. V dropped 6 bases and J dropped 7 bases, with 15 bases sitting between them. The CDR3 is 14 amino acids. CDR3 protein: CASRSRGAGEKLFF. CDR3 coding DNA: TGTGCCAGCAGATCCCGGGGGGCGGGTGAAAAACTGTTTTTT.

The V gene is TRBV9, the J gene TRBJ1-6, with D perhaps TRBD1 (6 bases). Germline loops: CDR1 SGDLS, CDR2 YYNGEE. Trimming removed 3 bases at V and 9 bases at J, with 16 bases between. CDR3 length: 15 residues. CDR3 sequence reads: CASSGQETSRSPLHF. DNA of the CDR3: TGTGCCAGCAGCGGACAGGAAACGAGTCGTTCACCCCTCCACTTT.

V and J are TRBV15 and TRBJ2-1; D is unresolved. The CDR3 is 15 residues long. CDR1 is LNHNV, CDR2 YYDKDF, per germline (reference sequence). V gave up 0 bases and J gave up 4 bases, with 10 bases separating them. The CDR3 DNA sequence: TGTGCCACCAGCAGAGATCCGCACAGTTACAATGAGCAGTTCTTC. This gives the protein CATSRDPHSYNEQFF.

The rearrangement joins TRBV29-1 to TRBJ1-2; maybe TRBD1 (6 bases). Trimming cost V 5 bases and J 7 bases, with 11 bases left between them. Germline-derived CDR1 and CDR2 are SQVTM and ANQGSEA. This CDR3 spans 11 amino acids. CDR3 coding DNA: TGCAGCGTTCAGGGGAGGGGTGGCTACACCTTC. It is translated as CSVQGRGGYTF.

The chain carries TRBV5-1 and TRBJ2-6; 11 nucleotides line up with TRBD1. Germline assignment: CDR1 SGHRS and CDR2 YFSETQ. J gave up 0 bases and V 4 bases, and 9 bases lay outside the gene matches. This CDR3 comprises 19 residues. The CDR3 bases are TGCGCCAGCAGCCTAGGGACAGGGGGTTCCCTCTCTGGGGCCAACGTCCTGACTTTC. Its translation is CASSLGTGGSLSGANVLTF.

The chain is built from TRBV7-8 and TRBJ1-1; 8 bases line up with TRBD1. CDR3 length: 18 residues. With V trimmed by 2 bases and J by 1 base, 12 bases remained unmatched. The germline V gene has CDR1 SGHVS and CDR2 FQNEAQ. The CDR3 region is CASSLYPRTGNKNTEAFF. CDR3 nucleotide sequence: TGTGCCAGCAGCTTATACCCAAGGACAGGGAATAAGAACACTGAAGCTTTCTTT.

The chain combines TRBV6-5 with TRBJ2-5, with TRBD2 identical over 7 bases. Germline V lookup: CDR1 MNHEY, CDR2 SVGAGI. V gave up 7 bases and J gave up 3 bases; unmatched junction bases: 5. The CDR3 is 13 residues long. CDR3 sequence reads: CASMASGKETQYF. The CDR3 DNA reads as TGTGCCAGCATGGCTAGCGGAAAAGAGACCCAGTACTTC.

The chain is built from TRBV9 and TRBJ1-3; D unresolved. This CDR3 has 14 amino acids. The V gene lost 0 bases and the J gene lost 9 bases, with 13 bases spanning the gap. From germline, CDR1 is SGDLS and CDR2 YYNGEE. The CDR3 loop is CASSVALPVSTIYF. Written as DNA, the CDR3 is TGTGCCAGCAGCGTAGCGCTGCCGGTTAGCACCATATATTTT.

This clone was found once. The rearrangement uses TRBV5-1 and TRBJ2-7, with D perhaps matching TRBD2 (6 bases). The CDR3 has 14 amino acids. Germline V gene lookup returns CDR1 SGHRS and CDR2 YFSETQ. V lost 4 bases and J lost 0, with 11 bases in between. In nucleotides, the CDR3 is TGCGCCAGCAGCGCCACCGGGGGCTCCTACGAGCAGTACTTC. It encodes CASSATGGSYEQYF.

The chain couples TRBV5-1 to TRBJ1-3, with D possibly being TRBD1 (5 bases). The length of the CDR3 is 14 residues. Germline V gene data show CDR1 as SGHRS and CDR2 as YFSETQ. V gave up 4 bases and J gave up 3 bases, with 11 bases separating them. The CDR3 is CASSLGGGGNTIYF. In DNA form, the CDR3 reads TGCGCCAGCAGCCTGGGCGGGGGTGGAAACACCATATATTTT.

The J gene is TRBJ2-5, the V gene TRBV28, with a possible D match to TRBD1 (5 bases). Trimming shortened V by 2 bases and J by 4 bases, and 8 bases separated the two germline ends. The germline V gene encodes CDR1 MDHEN and CDR2 SYDVKM. CDR3 length: 13 residues. CDR3 coding DNA: TGTGCCAGCAGTTTAAGCAGGGTAGAGACCCAGTACTTC. This codes for CASSLSRVETQYF. Filled out from reference TRBV28 and TRBJ2-5, the complete variable domain reads DVKVTQSSRYLVKRTGEKVFLECVQDMDHENMFWYRQDPGLGLRLIYFSYDVKMKEKGDIPEGYSVSREKKERFSLILESASTNQTSMYLCASSLSRVETQYFGPGTRLLVL.

The chain joins TRBV29-1 to TRBJ1-1; D perhaps matches TRBD1 (6 bases). The ends were cut back, 4 bases at V and 4 bases at J, with 13 bases in the middle. This CDR3 comprises 13 residues. The germline V gene encodes CDR1 SQVTM and CDR2 ANQGSEA. The CDR3, as DNA: TGCAGCGTTGGGTTGGGAGGGGGCACTGAAGCTTTCTTT. Protein sequence: CSVGLGGGTEAFF.

This clone has only a few counts. This rearrangement joins TRBV5-1 to TRBJ1-3, with 8 nucleotides matching TRBD1. The CDR3 contains 16 residues. Unmatched junction bases numbered 4, after V lost 1 base and J lost 1 base. CDR1 is SGHRS and CDR2 is YFSETQ in the germline V gene. CDR3 residues: CASSLNQGASGNTIYF. The DNA of the CDR3 is TGCGCCAGCAGCTTGAATCAGGGGGCATCTGGAAACACCATATATTTT.

The chain combines TRBV4-3 with TRBJ1-5; D is perhaps TRBD1 (5 bases). The germline CDR1 and CDR2 sequences are LGHNA and YSLEER. This CDR3 is 16 amino acids long. Deletions cut 1 base from V and 0 bases from J, with 10 bases between. CDR3 protein: CASSQGVQASNQPQHF. The CDR3, as DNA: TGCGCCAGCAGCCAAGGGGTACAGGCTAGCAATCAGCCCCAGCATTTT.